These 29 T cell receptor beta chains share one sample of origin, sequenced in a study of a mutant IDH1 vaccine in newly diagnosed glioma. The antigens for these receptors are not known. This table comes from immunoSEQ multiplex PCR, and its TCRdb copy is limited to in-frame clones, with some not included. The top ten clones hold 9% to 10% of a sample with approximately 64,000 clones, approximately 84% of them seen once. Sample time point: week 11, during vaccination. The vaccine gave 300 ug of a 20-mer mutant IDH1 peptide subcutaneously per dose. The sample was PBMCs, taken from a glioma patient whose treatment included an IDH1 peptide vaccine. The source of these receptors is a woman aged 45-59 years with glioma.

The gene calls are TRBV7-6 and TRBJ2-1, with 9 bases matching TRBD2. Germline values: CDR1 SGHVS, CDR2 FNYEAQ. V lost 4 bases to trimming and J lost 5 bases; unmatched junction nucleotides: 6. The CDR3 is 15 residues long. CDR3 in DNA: TGTGCCAGCAGCTCCATGACTAGCGGAAACAATGAGCAGTTCTTC. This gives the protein CASSSMTSGNNEQFF.

This CDR3 is CAILVREGTEAFF. CDR3 DNA: TGTGCCATCCTTGTAAGGGAAGGCACTGAAGCTTTCTTT. This rearrangement joins TRBV10-3 to TRBJ1-1; no firm D call. This CDR3 comprises 13 residues. With 8 bases removed from V and 4 bases from J, the gap between germline ends came to 14 bases. Germline CDR1 is ENHRY and CDR2 is SYGVKD.

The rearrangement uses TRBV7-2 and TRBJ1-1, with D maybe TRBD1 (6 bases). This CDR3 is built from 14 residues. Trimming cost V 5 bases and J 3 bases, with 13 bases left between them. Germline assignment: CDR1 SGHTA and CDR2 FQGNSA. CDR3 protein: CASSRTEAHTEAFF. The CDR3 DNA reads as TGTGCCAGCAGCCGGACAGAGGCCCACACTGAAGCTTTCTTT.

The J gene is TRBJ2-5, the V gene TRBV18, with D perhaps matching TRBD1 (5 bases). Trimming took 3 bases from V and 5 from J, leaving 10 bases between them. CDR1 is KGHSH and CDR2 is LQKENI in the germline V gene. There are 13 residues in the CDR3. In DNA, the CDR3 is TGTGCCAGCTCACCGGGAAGGGGCGAGACCCAGTACTTC. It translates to CASSPGRGETQYF.

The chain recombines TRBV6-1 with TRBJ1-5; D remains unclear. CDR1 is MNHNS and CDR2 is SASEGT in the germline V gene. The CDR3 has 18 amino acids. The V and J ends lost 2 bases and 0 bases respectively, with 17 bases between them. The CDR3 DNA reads TGTGCCAGCAGTGAAACAGTACGGGATTCCTATAGCAATCAGCCCCAGCATTTT. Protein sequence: CASSETVRDSYSNQPQHF.

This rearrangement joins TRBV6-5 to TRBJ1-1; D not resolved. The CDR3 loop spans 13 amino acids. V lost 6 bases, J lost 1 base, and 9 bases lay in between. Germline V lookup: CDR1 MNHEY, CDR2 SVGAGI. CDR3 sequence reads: CASRVLGNTEAFF. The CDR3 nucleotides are TGTGCCAGCAGAGTGTTGGGGAACACTGAAGCTTTCTTT.

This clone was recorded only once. CDR3 in amino acids: CASSSSGGGNTIYF. The CDR3 bases are TGTGCCAGCAGCTCCTCGGGGGGCGGAAACACCATATATTTT. This chain connects TRBV7-2 to TRBJ1-3; TRBD1 might be the D (6 bases). V was clipped by 4 bases and J by 4 bases, with 11 bases between them. Germline V gives CDR1 SGHTA, CDR2 FQGNSA. This CDR3 comprises 14 residues. The full variable domain, in which reference TRBV7-2 and TRBJ1-3 provide the parts outside the CDR3, is GAGVSQSPSNKVTEKGKDVELRCDPISGHTALYWYRQSLGQGLEFLIYFQGNSAPDKSGLPSDRFSAERTGGSVSTLTIQRTQQEDSAVYLCASSSSGGGNTIYFGEGSWLTVV.

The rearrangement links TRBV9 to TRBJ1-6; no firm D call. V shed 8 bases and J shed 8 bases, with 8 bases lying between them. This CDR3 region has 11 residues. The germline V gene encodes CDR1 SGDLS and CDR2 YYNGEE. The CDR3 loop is CARRLDSPLHF. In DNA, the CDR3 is TGTGCCAGGAGGCTGGATTCACCCCTCCACTTT.

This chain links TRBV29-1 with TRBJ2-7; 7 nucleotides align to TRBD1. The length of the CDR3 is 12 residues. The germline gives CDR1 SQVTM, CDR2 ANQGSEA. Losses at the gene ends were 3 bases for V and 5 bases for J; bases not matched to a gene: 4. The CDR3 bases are TGCAGCGTTGACAGGGGGTCCAACGAGCAGTACTTC. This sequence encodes CSVDRGSNEQYF.

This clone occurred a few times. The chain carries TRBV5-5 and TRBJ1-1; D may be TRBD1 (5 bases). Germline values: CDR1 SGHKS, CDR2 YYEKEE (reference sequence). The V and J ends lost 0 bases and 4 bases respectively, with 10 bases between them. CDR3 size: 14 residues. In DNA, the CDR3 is TGTGCCAGCAGCTTGGAGACAGAAGTCACTGAAGCTTTCTTT. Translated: CASSLETEVTEAFF. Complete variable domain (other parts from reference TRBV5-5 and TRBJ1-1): DAGVTQSPTHLIKTRGQQVTLRCSPISGHKSVSWYQQVLGQGPQFIFQYYEKEERGRGNFPDRFSARQFPNYSSELNVNALLLGDSALYLCASSLETEVTEAFFGQGTRLTVV.

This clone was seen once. Written as DNA, the CDR3 is TGTGCCAGCTCACCACCGACCGGCAGCATAGCAGGGGCCAACGTCCTGACTTTC. As protein: CASSPPTGSIAGANVLTF. This chain links TRBV18 with TRBJ2-6; D is ambiguous. The CDR3 is made up of 18 amino acids. Trimming removed 0 bases from V and 4 bases from J, with 16 bases in between. Germline values: CDR1 KGHSH, CDR2 LQKENI.

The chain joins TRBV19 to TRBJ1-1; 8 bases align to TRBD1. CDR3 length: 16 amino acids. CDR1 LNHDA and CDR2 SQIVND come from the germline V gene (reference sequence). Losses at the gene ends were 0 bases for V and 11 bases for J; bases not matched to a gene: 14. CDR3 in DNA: TGTGCCAGTAGTATAGAGGACAGGGTCGGGGACGCCGGGGCTTTCTTT. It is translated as CASSIEDRVGDAGAFF.

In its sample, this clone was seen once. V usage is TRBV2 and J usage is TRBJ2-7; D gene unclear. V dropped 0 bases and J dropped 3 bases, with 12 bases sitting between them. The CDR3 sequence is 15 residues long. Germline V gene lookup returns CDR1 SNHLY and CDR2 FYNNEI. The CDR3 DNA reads TGTGCCAGCAGTGAAGCTCGCCCAGGCAGCTACGAGCAGTACTTC. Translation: CASSEARPGSYEQYF.

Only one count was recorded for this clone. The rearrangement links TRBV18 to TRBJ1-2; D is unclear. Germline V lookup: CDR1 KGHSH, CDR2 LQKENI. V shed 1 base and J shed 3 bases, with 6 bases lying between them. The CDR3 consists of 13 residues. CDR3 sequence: CASSPLTDYGYTF. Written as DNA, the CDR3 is TGTGCCAGCTCACCACTCACAGACTATGGCTACACCTTC.

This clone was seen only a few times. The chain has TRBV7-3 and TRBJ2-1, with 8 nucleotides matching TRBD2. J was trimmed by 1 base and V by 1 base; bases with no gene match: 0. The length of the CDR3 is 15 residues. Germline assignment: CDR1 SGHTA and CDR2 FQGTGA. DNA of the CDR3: TGTGCCAGCAGCTTAAGCGGGGGGTCCTACAATGAGCAGTTCTTC. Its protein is CASSLSGGSYNEQFF. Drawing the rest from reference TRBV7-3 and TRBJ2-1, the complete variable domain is GAGVSQTPSNKVTEKGKYVELRCDPISGHTALYWYRQSLGQGPEFLIYFQGTGAADDSGLPNDRFFAVRPEGSVSTLKIQRTERGDSAVYLCASSLSGGSYNEQFFGPGTRLTVL.

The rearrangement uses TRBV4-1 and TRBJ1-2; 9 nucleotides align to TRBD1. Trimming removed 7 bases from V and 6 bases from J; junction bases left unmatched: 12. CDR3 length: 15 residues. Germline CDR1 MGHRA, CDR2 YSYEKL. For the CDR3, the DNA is TGCGCCAGCACCCTTTCTATGACAGGGGGAGATGGCTACACCTTC. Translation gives CASTLSMTGGDGYTF.

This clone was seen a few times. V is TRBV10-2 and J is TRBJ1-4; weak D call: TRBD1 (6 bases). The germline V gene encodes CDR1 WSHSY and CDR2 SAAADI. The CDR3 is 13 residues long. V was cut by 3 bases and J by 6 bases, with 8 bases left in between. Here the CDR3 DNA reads TGCGCCAGCAGTGAAGGGACACATGAAAAACTGTTTTTT. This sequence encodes CASSEGTHEKLFF.

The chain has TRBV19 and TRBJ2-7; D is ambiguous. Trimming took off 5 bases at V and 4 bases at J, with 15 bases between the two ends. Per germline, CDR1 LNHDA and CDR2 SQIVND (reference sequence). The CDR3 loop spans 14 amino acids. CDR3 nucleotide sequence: TGTGCCAGTAGTCCCCCCGGGTCCCAATACGAGCAGTACTTC. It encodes CASSPPGSQYEQYF.

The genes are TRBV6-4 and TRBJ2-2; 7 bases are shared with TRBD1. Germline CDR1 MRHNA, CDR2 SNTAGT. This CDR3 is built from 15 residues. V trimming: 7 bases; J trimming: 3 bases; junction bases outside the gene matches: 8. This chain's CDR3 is CASKTGAGDTGELFF. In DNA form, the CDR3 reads TGTGCCAGCAAAACAGGGGCAGGAGACACCGGGGAGCTGTTTTTT.

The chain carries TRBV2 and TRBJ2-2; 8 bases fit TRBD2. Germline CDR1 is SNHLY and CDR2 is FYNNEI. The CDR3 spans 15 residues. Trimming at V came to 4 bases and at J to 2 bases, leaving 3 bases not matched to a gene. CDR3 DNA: TGTGCCAGCAGTGTCGGGGGGGGCAACACCGGGGAGCTGTTTTTT. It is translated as CASSVGGGNTGELFF.

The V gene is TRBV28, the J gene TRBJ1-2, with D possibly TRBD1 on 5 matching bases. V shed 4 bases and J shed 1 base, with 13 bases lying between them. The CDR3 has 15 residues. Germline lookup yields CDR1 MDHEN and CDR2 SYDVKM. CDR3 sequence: CASSSPAGSNYGYTF. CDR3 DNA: TGTGCCAGCAGTTCCCCCGCAGGGAGTAACTATGGCTACACCTTC.

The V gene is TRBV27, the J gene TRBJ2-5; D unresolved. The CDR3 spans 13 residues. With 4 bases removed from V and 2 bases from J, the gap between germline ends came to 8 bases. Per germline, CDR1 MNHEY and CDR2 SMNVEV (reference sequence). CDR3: CASSSRLQETQYF. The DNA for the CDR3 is TGTGCCAGCAGTTCGCGCCTTCAAGAGACCCAGTACTTC.

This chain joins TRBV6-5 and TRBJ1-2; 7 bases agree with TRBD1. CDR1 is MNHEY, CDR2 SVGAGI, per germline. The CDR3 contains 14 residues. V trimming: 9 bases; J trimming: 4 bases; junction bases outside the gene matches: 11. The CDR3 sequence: CASTRQGGIYGYTF. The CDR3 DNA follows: TGTGCCAGTACCCGCCAGGGGGGGATCTATGGCTACACCTTC.

Here the CDR3 DNA reads TGCAGCGTCTACGAAAACCCCGAGCAGTACTTC. Its protein is CSVYENPEQYF. The rearrangement links TRBV29-1 to TRBJ2-7; D unresolved. The CDR3 sequence is 11 residues long. Germline values: CDR1 SQVTM, CDR2 ANQGSEA. V was cut by 6 bases and J by 6 bases, with 12 bases left in between.

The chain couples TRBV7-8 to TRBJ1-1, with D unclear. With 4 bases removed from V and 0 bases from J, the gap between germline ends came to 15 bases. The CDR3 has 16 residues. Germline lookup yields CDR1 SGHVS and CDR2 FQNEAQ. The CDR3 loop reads CASSSAGSLLNTEAFF. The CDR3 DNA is TGTGCCAGCAGCTCCGCCGGGTCTCTTTTGAACACTGAAGCTTTCTTT.

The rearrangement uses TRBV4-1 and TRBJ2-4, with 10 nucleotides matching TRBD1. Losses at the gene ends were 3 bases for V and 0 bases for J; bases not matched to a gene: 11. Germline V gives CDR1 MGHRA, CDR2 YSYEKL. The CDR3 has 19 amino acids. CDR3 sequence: CASSQVGTGEVLAKNIQYF. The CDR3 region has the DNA TGCGCCAGCAGCCAGGTCGGGACAGGGGAGGTCCTAGCCAAAAACATTCAGTACTTC.

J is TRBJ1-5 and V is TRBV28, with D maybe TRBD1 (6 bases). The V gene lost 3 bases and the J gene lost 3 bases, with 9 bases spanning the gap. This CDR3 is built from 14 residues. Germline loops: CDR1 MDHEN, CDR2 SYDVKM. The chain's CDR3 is CASSFRGSNQPQHF. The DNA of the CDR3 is TGTGCCAGCAGTTTCAGGGGATCCAATCAGCCCCAGCATTTT. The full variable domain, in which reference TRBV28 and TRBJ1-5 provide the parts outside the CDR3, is DVKVTQSSRYLVKRTGEKVFLECVQDMDHENMFWYRQDPGLGLRLIYFSYDVKMKEKGDIPEGYSVSREKKERFSLILESASTNQTSMYLCASSFRGSNQPQHFGDGTRLSIL.

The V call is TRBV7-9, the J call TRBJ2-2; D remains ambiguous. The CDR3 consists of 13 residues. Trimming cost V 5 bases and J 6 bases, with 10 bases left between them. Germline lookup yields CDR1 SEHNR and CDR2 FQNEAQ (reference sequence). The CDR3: CASSLTVSGELFF. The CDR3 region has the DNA TGTGCCAGCAGCCTAACAGTTTCCGGGGAGCTGTTTTTT.

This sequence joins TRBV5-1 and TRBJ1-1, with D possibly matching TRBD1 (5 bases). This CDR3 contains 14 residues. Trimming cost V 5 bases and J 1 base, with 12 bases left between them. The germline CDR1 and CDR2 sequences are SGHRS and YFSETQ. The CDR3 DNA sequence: TGCGCCAGCAGTAGGACGGGGCGGAACACTGAAGCTTTCTTT. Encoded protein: CASSRTGRNTEAFF.